The 7 T cell receptor beta chains in this list originate from one sample, sequenced in a study of T cell responses to AZD1222 COVID-19 vaccine. Assay used: immunoSEQ multiplex PCR; TCRdb lists only in-frame clones, some missing. In the table there are about 130,000 clones, around 90% of which are singletons. The material sequenced was peripheral blood, taken 28 days after the second AZD1222 dose. These receptors were collected from an adult who received the AZD1222 COVID-19 vaccine.

V is TRBV6-1 and J is TRBJ2-3; 10 nucleotides line up with TRBD2. The CDR3 spans 17 residues. V lost 3 bases and J lost 3; bases outside the gene matches: 9. The germline gives CDR1 MNHNS, CDR2 SASEGT. CDR3 nucleotides: TGTGCCAGCAGTGAGTGGACTAGCGGCCGGGGGACAGATACGCAGTATTTT. It is translated as CASSEWTSGRGTDTQYF.

The chain carries TRBV6-6 and TRBJ1-2, with a weak D call TRBD1 (5 bases). Germline V lookup: CDR1 MNHNY, CDR2 SVGAGI (reference sequence). The CDR3 contains 16 residues. The germline V and J ends were trimmed by 6 bases and 7 bases, with 24 bases remaining between them. In nucleotides, the CDR3 is TGTGCCAGCAGGGACCTCGGGACGGTCTTTAAAGGTGGCTACACCTTC. Its protein is CASRDLGTVFKGGYTF.

V gene TRBV6-6 combines with J gene TRBJ2-5; D could derive from TRBD1 or TRBD2 (6 bases each). CDR3 length: 14 residues. Germline V CDR1 and CDR2: MNHNY, SVGAGI (reference sequence). Between the trimmed V and J ends, which lost 5 bases and 5 bases, there was a span of 15 bases. CDR3 loop: CASSRRGGQETQYF. CDR3 in DNA: TGTGCCAGCAGTCGAAGAGGGGGGCAGGAGACCCAGTACTTC.

The sample holds one count of this clone. This chain links TRBV6-5 with TRBJ1-5; D may be TRBD1 (5 bases). The CDR3 is 13 amino acids. The V end was cut by 11 bases, the J end by 5 bases, with 16 bases between. CDR1 MNHEY and CDR2 SVGAGI come from the germline V gene. The DNA for the CDR3 is TGTGCCCGCTTCGGGGGGACTGATCAGCCCCAGCATTTT. Translation: CARFGGTDQPQHF.

Only a few counts were recorded for this clone. The gene calls are TRBV5-1 and TRBJ1-4, with no clear D. The CDR3 has 16 amino acids. Between the trimmed V and J ends, which lost 4 bases and 4 bases, there was a span of 17 bases. In germline, CDR1 is SGHRS, CDR2 YFSETQ. This chain's CDR3 is CASSPTVGANNEKLFF. The CDR3 nucleotides read TGCGCCAGCAGCCCCACCGTCGGAGCGAATAATGAAAAACTGTTTTTT. Full variable domain (outside the CDR3, taken from reference TRBV5-1 and TRBJ1-4): KAGVTQTPRYLIKTRGQQVTLSCSPISGHRSVSWYQQTPGQGLQFLFEYFSETQRNKGNFPGRFSGRQFSNSRSEMNVSTLELGDSALYLCASSPTVGANNEKLFFGSGTQLSVL.

V usage is TRBV15 and J usage is TRBJ1-2; D remains unclear. This CDR3 is 14 amino acids long. V lost 0 bases, J lost 8 bases, and 13 bases lay in between. In germline, CDR1 is LNHNV, CDR2 YYDKDF (reference sequence). For the CDR3, the DNA is TGTGCCACCAGCAGAGATTGGGAATTACGGGGCTACACCTTC. It translates to CATSRDWELRGYTF.

This clone was picked up a small number of times. V and J are TRBV9 and TRBJ1-2; the D is unclear. In germline, CDR1 is SGDLS, CDR2 YYNGEE. This CDR3 has 15 residues. Trimming removed 3 bases at V and 2 bases at J, with 14 bases between. CDR3 sequence: CASSGTGGSNYGYTF. The CDR3 DNA is TGTGCCAGCAGCGGGACCGGAGGGAGCAACTATGGCTACACCTTC.